One and the same sample provided the 15 T cell receptor beta chains below, sequenced in a study of CD4 and CD8 cells across lung adenocarcinoma regions. From the PCR reads, TCRdb called clonotypes with MiXCR, one entry per CDR3 protein. The top ten clones hold nearly 50% of a sample with some 23,000 distinct CDR3 sequences, roughly half of them seen once. Material for sequencing was CD8+ T cells from the center of a lung tumor. The origin of the receptors is a male donor with lung adenocarcinoma. The CD4 and CD8 labels of this study may be unreliable.

This clonotype was detected many times. The rearrangement links TRBV11-3 to TRBJ2-5; D not resolved. CDR3 length: 13 amino acids. V was cut by 5 bases and J by 2 bases, with 9 bases left in between. Looked up from germline, CDR1 is SGHNT and CDR2 is YENEEA. CDR3 sequence (DNA): TGTGCCAGCAGCCAAGGACCTCAAGAGACCCAGTACTTC. It encodes CASSQGPQETQYF.

Regarding this clonotype: Germline and junction disagree at one end, which may indicate a read error. The chain uses TRBV6-1 and TRBJ2-3, with 8 bases that match TRBD1. Germline V CDR1 and CDR2: MNHNS, SASEGT. The CDR3 has 13 amino acids. The CDR3 loop is CASSINRGELRFF. In DNA, the CDR3 is TGTGCCAGCAGTATTAACAGGGGGGAGCTTCGGTTCTTC.

This clonotype was observed many times. CDR3 sequence (DNA): TGTGCCAGCAGGGCCCAGGGGGGCGGTTACGAGCAGTACTTC. Its translation is CASRAQGGGYEQYF. The rearrangement uses TRBV6-1 and TRBJ2-1, with a weak D call TRBD1 (7 bases). The J call is uncertain, as TRBJ2-7 better fits the DNA end. CDR1 and CDR2 (germline): MNHNS, SASEGT. The CDR3 spans 14 residues.

This clonotype was counted once. The chain joins TRBV6-5 to TRBJ2-1, with 9 bases fitting TRBD2. In germline, CDR1 is MNHEY, CDR2 SVGAGI. V trimming: 0 bases; J trimming: 5 bases; junction bases outside the gene matches: 14. The CDR3 extends over 19 amino acids. CDR3 sequence reads: CASSYSCTGLAPWDNEQFF. The CDR3 DNA reads as TGTGCCAGCAGTTACTCGTGTACGGGACTAGCTCCGTGGGACAATGAGCAGTTCTTC.

About this clonotype itself: The junction shows a germline mismatch at one end, possibly a read error. The rearrangement uses TRBV6-1 and TRBJ2-4; weak D call: TRBD2 (6 bases). The CDR3 sequence is 16 residues long. In germline, CDR1 is MNHNS, CDR2 SASEGT. As DNA, the CDR3 is TGTGCGTGCAGTGAAAGGGGACTGAGGGCCACAAACACGCAGTACTTT. Encoded protein: CACSERGLRATNTQYF.

This clonotype appeared a few times. Here the CDR3 DNA reads TGTGCCAGCAGCCTTAGGAGCCTAGCGACCAACACCGGGGAGCTGTTTTTT. Translating gives CASSLRSLATNTGELFF. The chain has TRBV7-8 and TRBJ2-2; D is possibly TRBD2 (6 bases). In germline, CDR1 is SGHVS, CDR2 FQNEAQ. Between the trimmed V and J ends, which lost 5 bases and 2 bases, there was a span of 18 bases. The CDR3 length is 17 residues.

This clonotype was recorded many times. V gene TRBV11-3 combines with J gene TRBJ1-1; no clear D gene. Germline V gives CDR1 SGHNT, CDR2 YENEEA. Trimming stripped 2 bases from V and 9 bases from J, with 13 bases between. This CDR3 contains 13 residues. The CDR3 reads CASSLNIYFQAFF. The CDR3 DNA reads TGTGCCAGCAGCTTAAACATTTACTTTCAAGCTTTCTTT.

This clonotype occurred many times. V and J are TRBV7-2 and TRBJ2-5; tentatively, D is TRBD2 (6 bases). The J call may be mistaken, given a closer DNA end match to TRBJ2-7. Germline V gene sequence: CDR1 SGHTA, CDR2 FQGNSA. The CDR3 spans 13 residues. The CDR3 region is CASSPGTFYEQYF. CDR3 DNA: TGTGCCAGCAGCCCCGGGACTTTTTACGAGCAGTACTTC.

About this clonotype itself: The junction departs from the called germline gene at one end, perhaps through a read error. This chain uses TRBV10-1 with TRBJ2-3; 7 bases map to TRBD2. Germline V gives CDR1 WNHNN, CDR2 SYGVQD (reference sequence). The CDR3 spans 15 residues. The CDR3 sequence is CARGGGAGDPDTQYF. The CDR3 DNA reads as TGCGCCAGGGGGGGAGGGGCGGGAGACCCAGATACGCAGTATTTC.

In the case of this clonotype: The junction and the germline gene differ at one end; a read error may be behind it. The chain has TRBV10-3 and TRBJ2-4; tentatively, D is TRBD1 or TRBD2 (5 bases each). The germline gives CDR1 ENHRY, CDR2 SYGVKD. The CDR3 is 13 residues long. Here the CDR3 reads CATGLGAKDMQYF. As DNA, the CDR3 is TGTGCCACGGGGCTGGGAGCCAAAGACATGCAGTACTTC.

The chain carries TRBV30 and TRBJ1-2; 7 nucleotides agree with TRBD1. The CDR3 consists of 12 residues. J was trimmed by 7 bases and V by 5 bases; bases with no gene match: 7. From germline, CDR1 is GTSNPN and CDR2 SVGIG (reference sequence). In DNA form, the CDR3 reads TGTGCCTGGCACAGGGGCGGTGGTGGCTACACCTTC. This sequence encodes CAWHRGGGGYTF.

This chain connects TRBV14 to TRBJ2-1; TRBD1 agrees at 11 bases. Germline assignment: CDR1 SGHDN and CDR2 FVKESK. Unmatched junction bases numbered 8, after V lost 3 bases and J lost 13 bases. The CDR3 has 14 residues. The CDR3 DNA sequence: TGTGCCAGCAGCCAGGGACCGGGACAGGGGGTACAGTTCTTC. It encodes CASSQGPGQGVQFF.

This clonotype was observed at least ten times. This chain connects TRBV10-2 to TRBJ2-1; 9 bases fit TRBD2. The CDR3 has 16 amino acids. The V and J ends lost 3 bases and 6 bases, in that order; junction bases with no gene match: 9. In germline, CDR1 is WSHSY, CDR2 SAAADI. CDR3 nucleotides: TGCGCCAGCAGTGACCCAAATAGCGGGAGAGTCAATGAGCAGTTCTTC. Translating gives CASSDPNSGRVNEQFF.

This clonotype was counted many times. The rearrangement uses TRBV6-1 and TRBJ2-1; TRBD1 is a possible D gene (6 bases). The J call is in doubt because the DNA end fits TRBJ2-7 better. From germline, CDR1 is MNHNS and CDR2 SASEGT. The length of the CDR3 is 13 residues. The CDR3 here is CASSDTGYYEQYF. CDR3 in DNA: TGTGCCAGCAGTGACACAGGGTACTACGAGCAGTACTTC.

The table lists this clonotype with a few counts. J is TRBJ2-1 and V is TRBV9, with 9 bases aligning to TRBD2. Germline-derived CDR1 and CDR2 are SGDLS and YYNGEE. V lost 0 bases to trimming and J lost 8 bases; unmatched junction nucleotides: 3. The CDR3 totals 14 residues. CDR3 in DNA: TGTGCCAGCAGCGTAGTAGCGGGAGTCGATGAGCAGTTCTTC. Its translation: CASSVVAGVDEQFF.